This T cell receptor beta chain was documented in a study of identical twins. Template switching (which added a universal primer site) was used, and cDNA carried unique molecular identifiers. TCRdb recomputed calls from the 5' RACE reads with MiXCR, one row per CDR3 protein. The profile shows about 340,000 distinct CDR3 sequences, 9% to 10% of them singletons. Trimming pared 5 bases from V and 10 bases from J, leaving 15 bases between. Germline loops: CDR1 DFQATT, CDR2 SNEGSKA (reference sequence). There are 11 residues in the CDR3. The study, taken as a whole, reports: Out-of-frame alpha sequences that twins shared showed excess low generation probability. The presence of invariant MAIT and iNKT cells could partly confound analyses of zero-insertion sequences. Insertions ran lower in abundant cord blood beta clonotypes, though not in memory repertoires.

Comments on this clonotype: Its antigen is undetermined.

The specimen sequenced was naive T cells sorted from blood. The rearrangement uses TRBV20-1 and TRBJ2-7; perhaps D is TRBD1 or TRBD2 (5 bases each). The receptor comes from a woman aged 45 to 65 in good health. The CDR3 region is CSAWTQGEQYF. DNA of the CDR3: TGCAGTGCTTGGACCCAGGGAGAACAGTACTTC.